These 31 T cell receptor beta chains originate from one sample sequenced in a study of shared clonotypes between healthy human individuals (TCRdb year 2020). Libraries came from the immunoSEQ multiplex PCR assay. TCRdb obtained this table from immuneACCESS and retained in-frame rearrangements with V and J assigned. These tables miss some clones; where compared with another copy, unresolved V genes account for less than half of the shortfall, and the remainder is unexplained. Counted in this sample were around 550,000 clones; 95% to 97% of them appeared once. The ten largest make up 0.06% of the sample. The sample consisted of naive CD4+ T cells sorted from blood. Taken with the paper, the label for cell subset or site translates to: CD45RA+ positively selected. All receptors come from a young woman in good health.

The chain links TRBV12-2 to TRBJ2-7; the table's D gene call, TRBD2, was not cross checked with the DNA. TRBV12-2 is a pseudogene segment. The CDR3 is 16 residues long. Written as DNA, the CDR3 is TGTGCAAGTCGTATCCCCGGGCCGGCTTACGGGAACGAGCAGTACTTC. This encodes CASRIPGPAYGNEQYF.

The chain uses TRBV7-9 and TRBJ2-5, with TRBD1 matching 9 bases. Trimming cost V 3 bases and J 4 bases; bases outside gene matches: 3. Germline CDR1 and CDR2: SEHNR and FQNEAQ (reference sequence). The CDR3 is made up of 14 amino acids. The CDR3 DNA follows: TGTGCCAGCAGCTTGCTGACAGGGGGAGAGACCCAGTACTTC. Translating it yields CASSLLTGGETQYF. Full variable domain (rest looked up from reference TRBV7-9 and TRBJ2-5): DTGVSQNPRHKITKRGQNVTFRCDPISEHNRLYWYRQTLGQGPEFLTYFQNEAQLEKSRLLSDRFSAERPKGSFSTLEIQRTEQGDSAMYLCASSLLTGGETQYFGPGTRLLVL.

The J gene is TRBJ2-3, the V gene TRBV7-2; TRBD2 aligns across 11 bases. With 5 bases clipped from V and 0 bases from J, the junction kept 7 bases outside the gene matches. The germline V gene encodes CDR1 SGHTA and CDR2 FQGNSA. CDR3 length: 17 amino acids. This chain's CDR3 is CASSLGLAGSSTDTQYF. DNA of the CDR3: TGTGCCAGCAGCCTTGGACTAGCGGGCTCTAGCACAGATACGCAGTATTTT.

The genes are TRBV5-5 and TRBJ1-4; tentative D call: TRBD1 (6 bases). The germline gives CDR1 SGHKS, CDR2 YYEKEE (reference sequence). V lost 4 bases and J 4 bases, leaving 20 bases between the germline ends. CDR3 length equals 17 residues. The CDR3 loop is CASSQKLTGRSNEKLFF. CDR3 coding DNA: TGTGCCAGCAGCCAGAAGTTAACAGGGCGAAGTAATGAAAAACTGTTTTTT.

V usage is TRBV28 and J usage is TRBJ1-2, with 8 bases lining up with TRBD1. CDR1 and CDR2 (germline): MDHEN, SYDVKM. The CDR3 runs to 13 residues. V dropped 4 bases and J dropped 3; count of bases not matched to a gene: 1. The CDR3 sequence is CASSWGQDYGYTF. CDR3 coding DNA: TGTGCCAGCAGTTGGGGACAGGACTATGGCTACACCTTC.

The chain employs TRBV7-9 and TRBJ2-1; D ambiguous. This CDR3 comprises 17 residues. Germline V CDR1 and CDR2: SEHNR, FQNEAQ (reference sequence). V was pared by 4 bases and J by 0 bases, with 16 bases between. CDR3 nucleotides: TGTGCCAGCAGCTCCCCCCCGGCGGCTAGCTCCTACAATGAGCAGTTCTTC. Translation gives CASSSPPAASSYNEQFF.

This clone came up once. The chain is built from TRBV30 and TRBJ2-5, with 11 bases identical to TRBD2. Gene TRBJ2-7 matches the end of the DNA better, so the J call may be wrong. This CDR3 is 17 amino acids long. Per the germline V gene, CDR1 is GTSNPN and CDR2 is SVGIG (reference sequence). The CDR3 protein is CAWSKPRTSGRTYEQYF. CDR3 DNA sequence: TGTGCCTGGAGCAAACCCAGGACTAGCGGGCGCACCTACGAGCAGTACTTC.

The V and J genes are TRBV11-3 and TRBJ2-5, with 7 nucleotides matching TRBD2. The J call may be mistaken, given a closer DNA end match to TRBJ2-7. The V gene's germline CDR1 is SGHNT and CDR2 YENEEA. The CDR3 loop spans 13 amino acids. CDR3 nucleotide sequence: TGTGCCAGCAGCCAAGTGGGGGGGTACGAGCAGTACTTC. Protein product: CASSQVGGYEQYF.

Points on this clone: The same CDR3 can be traced to other DNA sequences in this sample. The V and J genes are TRBV7-9 and TRBJ1-5, with 7 bases lining up with TRBD1. Germline lookup yields CDR1 SEHNR and CDR2 FQNEAQ (reference sequence). Trimming took 0 bases from V and 6 from J; bases not matched to a gene: 2. The length of the CDR3 is 14 residues. The CDR3 DNA reads TGTGCCAGCAGCTTAGCAGGGGGCGGTCAGCCCCAGCATTTT. Translated, it gives CASSLAGGGQPQHF.

The CDR3 region is CASSLGDSGVGNTQYF. CDR3 DNA sequence: TGTGCCAGCAGCTTGGGGGATTCAGGGGTAGGGAATACGCAGTATTTT. V is TRBV7-8 and J is TRBJ2-3; D might be TRBD1 (6 bases). The CDR3 consists of 16 residues. Trimming took off 3 bases at V and 7 bases at J, with 20 bases between the two ends. Germline CDR1 is SGHVS and CDR2 is FQNEAQ.

This clone has only one observation. The V and J genes are TRBV4-1 and TRBJ2-5, with 8 bases lining up with TRBD1. The CDR3 length is 16 residues. J lost 3 bases, V lost 1 base, and 7 bases had no gene match. Germline lookup yields CDR1 MGHRA and CDR2 YSYEKL. This CDR3 reads CASSQVPGQGKETQYF. As DNA, the CDR3 is TGCGCCAGCAGCCAAGTACCCGGACAGGGTAAAGAGACCCAGTACTTC.

This clone was observed a single time. V and J are TRBV7-9 and TRBJ1-2; 10 bases agree with TRBD1. J lost 4 bases, V lost 1 base, and 9 bases had no gene match. The CDR3 runs 17 residues. The germline V gene has CDR1 SEHNR and CDR2 FQNEAQ (reference sequence). In DNA form, the CDR3 reads TGTGCCAGCAGCTTAGTCGGGGGCTGGACAGGGGGCTATGGCTACACCTTC. This sequence encodes CASSLVGGWTGGYGYTF.

The chain carries TRBV6-6 and TRBJ1-5; 8 nucleotides match TRBD1. The V gene's germline CDR1 is MNHNY and CDR2 SVGAGI (reference sequence). V lost 2 bases to trimming and J lost 3 bases; unmatched junction nucleotides: 6. This CDR3 contains 16 residues. CDR3 protein: CASSYPDRGNNQPQHF. CDR3 nucleotides: TGTGCCAGCAGTTACCCCGACAGGGGAAACAATCAGCCCCAGCATTTT.

This chain joins TRBV7-9 and TRBJ1-4; D gene unclear. Germline V gene sequence: CDR1 SEHNR, CDR2 FQNEAQ (reference sequence). V was shortened by 3 bases and J by 5 bases, with 16 bases between the two germline ends. The CDR3 consists of 16 residues. CDR3 DNA sequence: TGTGCCAGCAGCTTTCTAAATGGGCCGCAGAATGAAAAACTGTTTTTT. Protein: CASSFLNGPQNEKLFF.

The chain carries TRBV6-4 and TRBJ1-2; D is perhaps TRBD1 (6 bases). Germline lookup yields CDR1 MRHNA and CDR2 SNTAGT. Trimming took 4 bases from V and 2 from J, leaving 11 bases between them. The CDR3 has 14 amino acids. As DNA, the CDR3 is TGTGCCAGCAGTGTTCTGGACAGAAACTATGGCTACACCTTC. Translated, it gives CASSVLDRNYGYTF.

The chain employs TRBV4-1 and TRBJ2-5, with D maybe TRBD2 (5 bases). There are 15 residues in the CDR3. The V end lost 4 bases, the J end lost 0 bases, and 12 bases lay between the germline ends. Germline CDR1 and CDR2: MGHRA and YSYEKL. CDR3: CASSRGLKYQETQYF. The CDR3 DNA follows: TGCGCCAGCAGCCGTGGACTTAAGTACCAAGAGACCCAGTACTTC.

The rearrangement links TRBV5-1 to TRBJ2-7, with D hard to call. The CDR3 has 14 residues. Germline CDR1 SGHRS, CDR2 YFSETQ. Trimming stripped 0 bases from V and 2 bases from J, with 9 bases between. The CDR3 sequence is CASSLASEPYEQYF. The CDR3 region has the DNA TGCGCCAGCAGCTTGGCCAGTGAACCCTACGAGCAGTACTTC.

CDR3 region: CASSQSGVNTEAFF. DNA for the CDR3: TGTGCCAGCAGCCAGTCGGGGGTGAACACTGAAGCTTTCTTT. The chain employs TRBV2 and TRBJ1-1, with a possible D match to TRBD1 (5 bases). The V end lost 6 bases, the J end lost 0 bases, and 11 bases lay between the germline ends. The germline V gene has CDR1 SNHLY and CDR2 FYNNEI. CDR3 size: 14 residues.

The chain is built from TRBV28 and TRBJ2-7, with 8 bases that match TRBD1. The germline gives CDR1 MDHEN, CDR2 SYDVKM. J lost 3 bases, V lost 4 bases, and 11 bases had no gene match. CDR3 size: 16 residues. CDR3 nucleotide sequence: TGTGCCAGCAGTTCACCTGGACAGGGAGCTGGCTACGAGCAGTACTTC. It specifies CASSSPGQGAGYEQYF.

This clone appeared a few times. This chain uses TRBV28 with TRBJ1-5, with TRBD1 matching 8 bases. The V segment lost 4 bases and the J segment 5 bases; nucleotides outside the gene matches: 10. This CDR3 is 16 amino acids long. CDR1 and CDR2 (germline): MDHEN, SYDVKM. The CDR3 sequence: CASSSLGQGWDQPQHF. The DNA of the CDR3 is TGTGCCAGCAGTTCCTTAGGACAGGGCTGGGATCAGCCCCAGCATTTT.

The chain combines TRBV7-2 with TRBJ1-5; D remains unclear. Germline CDR1 is SGHTA and CDR2 is FQGNSA. The CDR3 has 14 amino acids. Trimming pared 2 bases from V and 3 bases from J, leaving 8 bases between. The CDR3 sequence: CASSLYGPNQPQHF. The CDR3 nucleotides read TGTGCCAGCAGCTTATACGGACCCAATCAGCCCCAGCATTTT. Full variable domain (remainder filled in from reference TRBV7-2 and TRBJ1-5): GAGVSQSPSNKVTEKGKDVELRCDPISGHTALYWYRQSLGQGLEFLIYFQGNSAPDKSGLPSDRFSAERTGGSVSTLTIQRTQQEDSAVYLCASSLYGPNQPQHFGDGTRLSIL.

The chain carries TRBV30 and TRBJ2-5; TRBD1 aligns across 7 bases. The CDR3 sequence is 16 residues long. CDR1 and CDR2 (germline): GTSNPN, SVGIG (reference sequence). Trimming took 0 bases from V and 7 from J; bases not matched to a gene: 14. Here the CDR3 reads CAWSVLDRRYKGTQYF. The CDR3 DNA is TGTGCCTGGAGTGTACTGGACAGGAGATACAAAGGGACCCAGTACTTC.

The genes are TRBV2 and TRBJ2-3; possible D gene TRBD1, 6 bases. Germline-derived CDR1 and CDR2 are SNHLY and FYNNEI. The CDR3 loop spans 14 amino acids. Trimming cost V 5 bases and J 9 bases, with 18 bases left between them. DNA of the CDR3: TGTGCCAGCAGTAGGGTCGGACAGCGGTTAACGCAGTATTTT. Translation: CASSRVGQRLTQYF.

This clone was counted a single time. V gene TRBV2 combines with J gene TRBJ2-3; D is undetermined. Trimming shortened V by 6 bases and J by 4 bases, and 11 bases separated the two germline ends. The CDR3 covers 13 residues. CDR1 and CDR2 (germline): SNHLY, FYNNEI. The CDR3 nucleotides are TGTGCCAGCAGCACGCGCCTTTCAGATACGCAGTATTTT. It codes for CASSTRLSDTQYF.

V usage is TRBV19 and J usage is TRBJ2-2; 7 positions agree with TRBD2. Germline V gives CDR1 LNHDA, CDR2 SQIVND (reference sequence). This CDR3 region has 15 residues. V shed 8 bases, J shed 4 bases, and the junction held 10 bases outside the gene matches. Here the CDR3 reads CASLPQRGSTGELFF. In DNA form, the CDR3 reads TGTGCCAGTCTCCCCCAGCGGGGTTCCACCGGGGAGCTGTTTTTT. The whole variable domain, filled in from reference TRBV19 and TRBJ2-2, reads DGGITQSPKYLFRKEGQNVTLSCEQNLNHDAMYWYRQDPGQGLRLIYYSQIVNDFQKGDIAEGYSVSREKKESFPLTVTSAQKNPTAFYLCASLPQRGSTGELFFGEGSRLTVL.

The J gene is TRBJ2-2, the V gene TRBV11-2; D gene uncertain. V was pared by 4 bases and J by 4 bases, with 4 bases between. Germline values: CDR1 SGHAT, CDR2 FQNNGV. The length of the CDR3 is 12 residues. CDR3 sequence: CASSSSTGELFF. Here the CDR3 DNA reads TGTGCCAGCAGCTCGAGCACCGGGGAGCTGTTTTTT.

The chain joins TRBV5-1 to TRBJ2-7; D is uncertain. Trimming removed 3 bases from V and 2 bases from J, with 6 bases in between. The CDR3 is 12 residues long. Per germline, CDR1 SGHRS and CDR2 YFSETQ. The CDR3, as DNA: TGCGCCAGCAGCTCCAATACCTACGAGCAGTACTTC. Protein: CASSSNTYEQYF.

The rearrangement uses TRBV5-1 and TRBJ2-7; D is uncertain. V was cut by 1 base and J by 2 bases, with 13 bases left in between. Germline loops: CDR1 SGHRS, CDR2 YFSETQ. There are 15 residues in the CDR3. CDR3 in DNA: TGCGCCAGCAGCTTGTCCAGGACGGCTACCTACGAGCAGTACTTC. Translation: CASSLSRTATYEQYF.

The rearrangement joins TRBV19 to TRBJ1-4, with D unclear. V dropped 6 bases and J dropped 1 base, with 12 bases sitting between them. The CDR3 extends over 15 amino acids. Germline V gene data show CDR1 as LNHDA and CDR2 as SQIVND (reference sequence). CDR3 in DNA: TGTGCCAGTAGCCCAGGTCCGGGAACTAATGAAAAACTGTTTTTT. Translation: CASSPGPGTNEKLFF.

J is TRBJ2-1 and V is TRBV7-2; the D gene is possibly TRBD2 (5 bases). Germline V lookup: CDR1 SGHTA, CDR2 FQGNSA. Trimming pared 3 bases from V and 0 bases from J, leaving 9 bases between. This CDR3 region has 15 residues. The CDR3, as DNA: TGTGCCAGCAGCTTCGAGCGGTTCTCCTACAATGAGCAGTTCTTC. Encoded protein: CASSFERFSYNEQFF.

The CDR3, as DNA: TGCGCCAGCAGCCCCCGGACAGGGAATGAAAAACTGTTTTTT. The encoded protein is CASSPRTGNEKLFF. J is TRBJ1-4 and V is TRBV5-1; 8 nucleotides align to TRBD1. The CDR3 consists of 14 residues. Germline CDR1 and CDR2: SGHRS and YFSETQ. Unmatched junction bases numbered 4, after V lost 4 bases and J lost 5 bases.